Sequencing of this TCR beta chain was carried out in a study of CD8+CD57+ T cells in acquired aplastic anemia. Study in general: Sorted CD4+ plus CD8+ cells gave DNA averaging 3.2 ug. Broader study findings: Controls and patients did not differ significantly in CD8+ Simpson's diversity.

Researchers used genomic DNA as the template to profile TCR beta VDJ and CDR3. TCRdb re-derived calls from the reads in MiXCR, one entry per CDR3 protein. The sample has around 250,000 distinct CDR3 sequences, around three fifths seen once. This clonotype was recorded many times. What it binds is unknown. A junction end diverges from the germline sequence, so it may reflect a read error. The CDR3 loop spans 13 amino acids. CDR1 SGHTS and CDR2 YDEGEE come from the germline V gene. The TCR comes from a human donor with severe aplastic anemia or a healthy control (not recorded which). The chain uses TRBV5-8 and TRBJ1-5; no definite D call. Specimen: sorted CD4+, CD8+, or CD8+CD57+ T cells (not recorded which) from PBMCs. The CDR3 sequence: CASSLERTQSQHF. As DNA, the CDR3 is TGTGCCAGCAGCTTGGAGAGGACTCAGTCCCAGCATTTT. The full variable domain, in which reference TRBV5-8 and TRBJ1-5 provide the parts outside the CDR3, is EAGVTQSPTHLIKTRGQQATLRCSPISGHTSVYWYQQALGLGLQFLLWYDEGEERNRGNFPPRFSGRQFPNYSSELNVNALELEDSALYLCASSLERTQSQHFGDGTRLSIL.